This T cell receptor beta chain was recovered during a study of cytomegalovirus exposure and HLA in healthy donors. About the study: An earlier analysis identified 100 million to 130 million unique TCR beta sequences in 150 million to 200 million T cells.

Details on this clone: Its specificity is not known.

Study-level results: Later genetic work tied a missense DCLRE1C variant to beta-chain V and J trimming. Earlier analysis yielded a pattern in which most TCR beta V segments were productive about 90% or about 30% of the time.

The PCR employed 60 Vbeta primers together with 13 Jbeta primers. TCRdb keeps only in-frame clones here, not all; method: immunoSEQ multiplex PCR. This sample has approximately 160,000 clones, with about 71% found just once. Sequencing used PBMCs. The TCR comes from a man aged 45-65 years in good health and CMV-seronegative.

The CDR3 here is CASSGAQGPLRRGELFF. The CDR3 DNA is TGTGCCAGCAGCGGCGCTCAGGGGCCCCTCAGAAGGGGAGAGCTGTTTTTT. This sequence joins TRBV5-5 and TRBJ2-2; D may be TRBD1 (6 bases). Germline V gene data show CDR1 as SGHKS and CDR2 as YYEKEE (reference sequence). The V end lost 4 bases, the J end lost 11 bases, and 27 bases lay between the germline ends. The CDR3 extends over 17 amino acids.